What follows describes a single TCR beta chain. No antigen is known for it. Time point in this sample: cycle 4 day 1 (C4D1), after more than 5 weeks of nivolumab. With no exception, relapse followed autologous stem cell transplantation in all patients, and brentuximab vedotin exposure varied. Negative magnetic selection isolated CD4+ T cells from thawed PBMCs. This entry belongs to a study of PD-1 blockade in classical Hodgkin lymphoma. Overall study findings and caveats: While CD8+ TCR diversity did not rise significantly by C4D1, CD4+ TCR diversity did. The study found complete responders had baseline diversity similar to newly diagnosed patients.

Germline-derived CDR1 and CDR2 are MNHEY and SVGAGI. This CDR3 region has 15 residues. Trimming shortened V by 6 bases and J by 1 base, and 15 bases separated the two germline ends. Clones were read by immunoSEQ multiplex PCR, and TCRdb kept only the in-frame ones, dropping some. The table lists around 9,600 clones, about three quarters of them singletons. The origin of this receptor is a human donor with classical Hodgkin lymphoma. The chain uses TRBV6-5 and TRBJ2-5; perhaps TRBD1 as D (5 bases). Source: CD4+ T cells from blood, taken before the fourth cycle of nivolumab. This CDR3 is CASSHKRQSQETQYF. The CDR3 DNA reads as TGTGCCAGCAGCCATAAACGACAGAGCCAAGAGACCCAGTACTTC.